The clone carrying this TCR beta chain was seen only a few times. Its matching antigen is unknown. This record comes from a study of T-cell reconstitution after alpha-beta-depleted transplantation in children. Broader study findings: Hyperexpanded clones declined; after one year, newly produced T cells mostly supplied diversity. Approximately two months post-transplant, alpha-beta T cells reportedly originated from several hundred expanded graft clones. It was surviving recipient T cells and thymic progenitors that gave some patients high TCRbeta diversity at day 60.

Preparation of the TCRbeta library involved a method that used unique molecular identifiers. TCRdb re-called the PCR reads through MiXCR, storing one row per CDR3 protein. The sample has over 150,000 distinct CDR3 sequences; around 10% are singletons. Sequences were derived from PBMCs, sampled before TCRalphabeta/CD19-depleted stem cell transplant. This TCR came from a boy under 10 years old with acute myeloid leukemia, due to receive a stem cell transplant.

This CDR3 reads CSARALRGENYNEQFF. DNA for the CDR3: TGCAGTGCTAGAGCCCTCCGCGGGGAGAACTACAATGAGCAGTTCTTC. J is TRBJ2-1 and V is TRBV20-1; D perhaps matches TRBD2 (6 bases). Deletions cut 1 base from V and 3 bases from J, with 16 bases between. Germline CDR1 and CDR2: DFQATT and SNEGSKA (reference sequence). This CDR3 contains 16 residues.